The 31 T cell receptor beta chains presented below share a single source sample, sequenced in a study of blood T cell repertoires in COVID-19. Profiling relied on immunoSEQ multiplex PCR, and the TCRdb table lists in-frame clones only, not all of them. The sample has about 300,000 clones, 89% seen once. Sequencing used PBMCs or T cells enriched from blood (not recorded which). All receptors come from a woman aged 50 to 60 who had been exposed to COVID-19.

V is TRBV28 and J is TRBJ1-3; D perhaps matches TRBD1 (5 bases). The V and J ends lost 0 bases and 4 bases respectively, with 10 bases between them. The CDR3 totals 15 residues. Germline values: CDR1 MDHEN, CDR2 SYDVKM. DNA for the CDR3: TGTGCCAGCAGTTTATGGGTAGGGGTAGGAAACACCATATATTTT. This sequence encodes CASSLWVGVGNTIYF.

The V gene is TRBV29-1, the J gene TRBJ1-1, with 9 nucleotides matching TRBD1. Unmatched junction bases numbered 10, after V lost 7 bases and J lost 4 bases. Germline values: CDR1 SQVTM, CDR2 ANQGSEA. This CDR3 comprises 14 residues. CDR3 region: CSAKQGARFTEAFF. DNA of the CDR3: TGCAGCGCCAAACAGGGGGCGCGTTTCACTGAAGCTTTCTTT.

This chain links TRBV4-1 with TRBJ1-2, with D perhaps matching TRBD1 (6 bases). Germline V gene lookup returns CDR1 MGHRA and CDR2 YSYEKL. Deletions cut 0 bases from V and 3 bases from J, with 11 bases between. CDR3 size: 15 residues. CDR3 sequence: CASSQENRDHYGYTF. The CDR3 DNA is TGCGCCAGCAGCCAAGAGAACAGGGACCACTATGGCTACACCTTC.

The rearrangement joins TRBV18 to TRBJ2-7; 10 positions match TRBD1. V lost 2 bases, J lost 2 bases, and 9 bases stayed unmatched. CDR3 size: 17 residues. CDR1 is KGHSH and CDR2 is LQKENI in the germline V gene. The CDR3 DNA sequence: TGTGCCAGCTCACCAATGGTTCCGGGACAGGGGACCTACGAGCAGTACTTC. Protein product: CASSPMVPGQGTYEQYF.

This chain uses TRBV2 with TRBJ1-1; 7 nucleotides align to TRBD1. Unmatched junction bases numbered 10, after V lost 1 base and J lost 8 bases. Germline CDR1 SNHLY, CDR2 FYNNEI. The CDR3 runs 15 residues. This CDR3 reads CASSEVAGTVTEAFF. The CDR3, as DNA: TGTGCCAGCAGTGAAGTGGCCGGGACAGTCACCGAAGCTTTCTTT.

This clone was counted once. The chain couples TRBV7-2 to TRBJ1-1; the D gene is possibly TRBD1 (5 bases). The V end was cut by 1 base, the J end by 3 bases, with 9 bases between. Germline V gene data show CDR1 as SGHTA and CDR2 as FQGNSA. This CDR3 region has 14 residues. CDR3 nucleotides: TGTGCCAGCAGCTTAGATGGAGGGGACACTGAAGCTTTCTTT. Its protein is CASSLDGGDTEAFF.

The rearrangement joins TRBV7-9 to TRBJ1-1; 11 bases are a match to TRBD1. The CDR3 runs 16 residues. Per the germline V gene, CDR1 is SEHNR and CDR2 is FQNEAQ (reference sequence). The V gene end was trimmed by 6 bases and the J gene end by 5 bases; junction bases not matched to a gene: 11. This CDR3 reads CASSLRGQGAGTEAFF. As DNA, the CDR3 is TGTGCCAGCAGTTTAAGAGGACAGGGGGCGGGTACTGAAGCTTTCTTT.

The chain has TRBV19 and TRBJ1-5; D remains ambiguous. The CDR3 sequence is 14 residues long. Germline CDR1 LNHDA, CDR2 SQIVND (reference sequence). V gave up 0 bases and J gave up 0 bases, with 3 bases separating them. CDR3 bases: TGTGCCAGTAGTATAGATCTTAGCAATCAGCCCCAGCATTTT. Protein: CASSIDLSNQPQHF. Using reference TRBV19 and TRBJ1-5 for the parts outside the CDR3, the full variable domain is DGGITQSPKYLFRKEGQNVTLSCEQNLNHDAMYWYRQDPGQGLRLIYYSQIVNDFQKGDIAEGYSVSREKKESFPLTVTSAQKNPTAFYLCASSIDLSNQPQHFGDGTRLSIL.

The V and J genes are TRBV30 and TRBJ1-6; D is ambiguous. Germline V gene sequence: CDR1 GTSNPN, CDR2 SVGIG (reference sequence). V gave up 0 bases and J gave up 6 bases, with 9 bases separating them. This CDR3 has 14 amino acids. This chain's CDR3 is CAWSVSGGNSPLHF. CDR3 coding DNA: TGTGCCTGGAGTGTATCAGGTGGTAATTCACCCCTCCACTTT.

The DNA for the CDR3 is TGTGCCAGCAGCTTGCTTTTAGCTGGGAGCGGGGATGGCAAAAACATTCAGTACTTC. This sequence encodes CASSLLLAGSGDGKNIQYF. The J gene is TRBJ2-4, the V gene TRBV5-6; TRBD2 agrees at 7 bases. The CDR3 length is 19 residues. Germline trimming cut 1 base from V and 3 bases from J; bases unmatched to any gene: 16. The germline V gene has CDR1 SGHDT and CDR2 YYEEEE.

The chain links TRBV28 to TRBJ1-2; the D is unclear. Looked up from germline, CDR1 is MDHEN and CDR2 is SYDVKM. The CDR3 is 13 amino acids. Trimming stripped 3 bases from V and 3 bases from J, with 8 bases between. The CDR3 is CASSFGNYYGYTF. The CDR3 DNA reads TGTGCCAGCAGTTTCGGGAACTACTATGGCTACACCTTC.

In DNA form, the CDR3 reads TGTGCTAGTGGTTTCTCAGATACGCAGTATTTT. Translation gives CASGFSDTQYF. The V gene is TRBV12-5, the J gene TRBJ2-3; D not resolved. The V and J ends lost 3 bases and 4 bases respectively, with 2 bases between them. Germline CDR1 reads LGHNT; CDR2 reads FRNRAP. CDR3 size: 11 residues.

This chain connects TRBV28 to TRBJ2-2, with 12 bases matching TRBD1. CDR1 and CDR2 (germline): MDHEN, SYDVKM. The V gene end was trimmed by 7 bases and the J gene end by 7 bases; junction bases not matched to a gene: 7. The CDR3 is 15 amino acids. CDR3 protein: CASTKGQGAGGELFF. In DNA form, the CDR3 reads TGTGCCAGCACCAAGGGACAGGGGGCTGGCGGGGAGCTGTTTTTT.

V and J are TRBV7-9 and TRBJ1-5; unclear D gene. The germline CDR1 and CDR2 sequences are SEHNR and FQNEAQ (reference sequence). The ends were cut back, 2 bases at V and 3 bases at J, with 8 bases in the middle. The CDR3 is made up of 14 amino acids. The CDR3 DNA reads TGTGCCAGCAGCTTAACCGGGGTCAATCAGCCCCAGCATTTT. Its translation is CASSLTGVNQPQHF.

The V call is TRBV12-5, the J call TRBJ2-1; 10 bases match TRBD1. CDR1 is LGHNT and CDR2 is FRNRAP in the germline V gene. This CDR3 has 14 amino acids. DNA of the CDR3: TGTGCCGATGAAGACAGGGGGCCCTACAATGAGCAGTTCTTC. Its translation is CADEDRGPYNEQFF.

This CDR3 is CSVEVLGGNTEAFF. The DNA of the CDR3 is TGCAGCGTTGAAGTCCTAGGGGGCAACACTGAAGCTTTCTTT. This chain links TRBV29-1 with TRBJ1-1, with 7 nucleotides matching TRBD1. From germline, CDR1 is SQVTM and CDR2 ANQGSEA. Trimming removed 1 base from V and 2 bases from J; junction bases left unmatched: 4. The CDR3 totals 14 residues.

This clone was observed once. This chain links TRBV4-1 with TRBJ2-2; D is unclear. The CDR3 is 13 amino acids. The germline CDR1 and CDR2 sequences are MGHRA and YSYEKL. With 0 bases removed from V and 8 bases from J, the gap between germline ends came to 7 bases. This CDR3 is CASSQEVQGELFF. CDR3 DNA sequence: TGCGCCAGCAGCCAAGAAGTACAGGGGGAGCTGTTTTTT.

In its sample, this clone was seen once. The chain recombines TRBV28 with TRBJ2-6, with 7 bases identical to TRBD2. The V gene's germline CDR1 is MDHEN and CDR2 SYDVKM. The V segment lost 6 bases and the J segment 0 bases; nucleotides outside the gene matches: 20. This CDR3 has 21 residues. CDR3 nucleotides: TGTGCCAGCAGCCCAACCCCGGGGCGGCGGGGGATACCCTCTGGGGCCAACGTCCTGACTTTC. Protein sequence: CASSPTPGRRGIPSGANVLTF.

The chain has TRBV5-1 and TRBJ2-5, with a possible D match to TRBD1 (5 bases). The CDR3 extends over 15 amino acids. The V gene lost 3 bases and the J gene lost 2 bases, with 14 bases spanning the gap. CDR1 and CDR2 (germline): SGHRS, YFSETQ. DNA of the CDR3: TGCGCCAGCAGCTGGCAATCGCAGGGTCAAGAGACCCAGTACTTC. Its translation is CASSWQSQGQETQYF.

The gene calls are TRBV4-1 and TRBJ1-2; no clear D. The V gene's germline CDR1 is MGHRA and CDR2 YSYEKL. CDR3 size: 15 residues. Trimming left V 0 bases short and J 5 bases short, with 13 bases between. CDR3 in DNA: TGCGCCAGCAGCCAAGATCATAGCAGAAGTTATGGCTACACCTTC. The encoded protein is CASSQDHSRSYGYTF.

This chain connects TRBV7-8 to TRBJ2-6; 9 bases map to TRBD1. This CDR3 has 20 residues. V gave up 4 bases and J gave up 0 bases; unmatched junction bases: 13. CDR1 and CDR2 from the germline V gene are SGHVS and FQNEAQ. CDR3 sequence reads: CASSSGPGQGISSGANVLTF. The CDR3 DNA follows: TGTGCCAGCAGCTCAGGCCCCGGACAGGGGATTAGCTCTGGGGCCAACGTCCTGACTTTC.

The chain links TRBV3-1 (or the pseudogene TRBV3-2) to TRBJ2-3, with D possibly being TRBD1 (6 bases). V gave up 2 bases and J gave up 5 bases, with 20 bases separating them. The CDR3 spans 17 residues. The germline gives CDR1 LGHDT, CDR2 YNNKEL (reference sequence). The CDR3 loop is CASSQISGTPLGDTQYF. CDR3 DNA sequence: TGTGCCAGCAGCCAAATTTCCGGGACACCACTTGGAGATACGCAGTATTTT.

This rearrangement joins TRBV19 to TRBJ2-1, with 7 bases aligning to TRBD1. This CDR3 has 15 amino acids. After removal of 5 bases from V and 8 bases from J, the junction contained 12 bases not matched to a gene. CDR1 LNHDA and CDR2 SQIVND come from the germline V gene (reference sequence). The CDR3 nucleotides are TGTGCCAGTAGTCCGTCACAGGGGCCCACGGATGAGCAGTTCTTC. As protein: CASSPSQGPTDEQFF.

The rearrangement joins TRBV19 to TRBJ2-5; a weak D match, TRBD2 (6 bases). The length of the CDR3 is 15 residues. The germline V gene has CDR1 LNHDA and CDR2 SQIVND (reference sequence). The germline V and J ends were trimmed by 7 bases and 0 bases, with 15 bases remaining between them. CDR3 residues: CASTPRPGDQETQYF. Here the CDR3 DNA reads TGTGCCAGTACCCCCCGACCGGGGGACCAAGAGACCCAGTACTTC.

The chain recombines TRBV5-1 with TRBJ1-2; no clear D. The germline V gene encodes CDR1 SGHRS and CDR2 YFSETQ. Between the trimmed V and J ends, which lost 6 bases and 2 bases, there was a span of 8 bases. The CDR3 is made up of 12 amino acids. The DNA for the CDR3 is TGCGCCAGCAAGGTGGAGAACTATGGCTACACCTTC. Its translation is CASKVENYGYTF.

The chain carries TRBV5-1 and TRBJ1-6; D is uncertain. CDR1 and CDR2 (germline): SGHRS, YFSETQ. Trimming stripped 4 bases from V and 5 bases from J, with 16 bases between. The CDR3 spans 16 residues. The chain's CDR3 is CASSLRTGTNNSPLHF. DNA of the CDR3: TGCGCCAGCAGCCTCCGGACTGGCACCAATAATTCACCCCTCCACTTT.

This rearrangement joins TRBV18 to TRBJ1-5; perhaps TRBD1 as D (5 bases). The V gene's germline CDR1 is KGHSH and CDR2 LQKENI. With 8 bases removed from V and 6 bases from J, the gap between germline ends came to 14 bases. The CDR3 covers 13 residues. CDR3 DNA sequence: TGTGCCAGCACCAGGGATTTGAGTCAGCCCCAGCATTTT. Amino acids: CASTRDLSQPQHF.

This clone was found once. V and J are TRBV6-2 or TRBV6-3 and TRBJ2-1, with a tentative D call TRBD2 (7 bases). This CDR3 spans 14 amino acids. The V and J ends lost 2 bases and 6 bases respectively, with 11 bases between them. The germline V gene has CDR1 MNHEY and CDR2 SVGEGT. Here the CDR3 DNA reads TGTGCCAGCAGTTACCCGGGGGGCACCAATGAGCAGTTCTTC. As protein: CASSYPGGTNEQFF.

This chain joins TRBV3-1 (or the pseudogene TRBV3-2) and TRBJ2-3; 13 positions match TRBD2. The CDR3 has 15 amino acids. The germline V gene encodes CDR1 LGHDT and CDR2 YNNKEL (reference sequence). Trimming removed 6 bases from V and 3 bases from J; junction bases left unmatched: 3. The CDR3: CASRTSGGATDTQYF. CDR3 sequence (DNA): TGTGCCAGCAGAACTAGCGGGGGGGCAACAGATACGCAGTATTTT.

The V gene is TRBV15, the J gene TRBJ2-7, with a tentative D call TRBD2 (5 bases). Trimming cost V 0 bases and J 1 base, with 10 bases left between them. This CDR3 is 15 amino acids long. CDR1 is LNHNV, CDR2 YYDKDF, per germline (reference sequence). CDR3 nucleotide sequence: TGTGCCACCAGCAGAGACGGGGAGATTTCCTACGAGCAGTACTTC. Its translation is CATSRDGEISYEQYF.

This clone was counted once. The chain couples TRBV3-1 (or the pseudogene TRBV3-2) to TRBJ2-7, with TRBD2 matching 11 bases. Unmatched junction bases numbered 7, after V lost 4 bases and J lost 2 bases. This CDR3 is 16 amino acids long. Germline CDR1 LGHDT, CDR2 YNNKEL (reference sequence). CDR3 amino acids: CASSLRLSGGAYEQYF. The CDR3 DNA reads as TGTGCCAGCAGCCTCCGCCTTAGCGGGGGGGCCTACGAGCAGTACTTC.